This is a list of T cell receptor beta chains from one sample in a study of follicular helper T cells after annual influenza vaccination. TCRdb's table, derived via immunoSEQ multiplex PCR, lists solely in-frame clones and lacks some. The sample lists 7,000 to 10,000 clones; approximately 80% were seen once. The source was CXCR5+ CD38- circulating T follicular helper cells from blood, collected 7 days after influenza vaccination. The receptors stem from an adult who received the influenza vaccine. Both conserved end residues are part of each CDR3. Fields, in order: J gene, V gene, clone size, D gene, CDR3 protein, CDR3 DNA. D genes are given only for firm matches. The size field is filled for only some rows; it gives once, few, many or a size class.

>TRBJ1-1|TRBV2|-|-
CASSEDGGDTEAFF
TGTGCCAGCAGTGAAGACGGCGGGGACACTGAAGCTTTCTTT
>TRBJ2-1|TRBV20-1|once|-
CSALSYNEQFF
TGCAGTGCACTCTCCTACAATGAGCAGTTCTTC
>TRBJ2-7|TRBV7-8|few|TRBD1
CASSRGTGYEQYF
TGTGCCAGCAGCCGGGGGACAGGCTACGAGCAGTACTTC
>TRBJ2-5|TRBV7-9|-|-
CASSLAFSGSETQYF
TGTGCCAGCAGCTTAGCGTTTTCGGGGAGTGAGACCCAGTACTTC
>TRBJ1-4|TRBV28|few|TRBD1
CASKRQGARDEKLFF
TGTGCCAGCAAAAGACAGGGGGCGCGGGATGAAAAACTGTTTTTT
>TRBJ2-5|TRBV7-9|-|TRBD1
CASSPGGHGETQYF
TGTGCCAGCAGTCCAGGGGGCCATGGAGAGACCCAGTACTTC
>TRBJ2-2|TRBV11-3|-|-
CASSYLGGYTGELFF
TGTGCCAGCAGCTATTTAGGGGGTTACACCGGGGAGCTGTTTTTT
>TRBJ2-7|TRBV11-2|few|TRBD2
CASSFGLAMSYEQYF
TGTGCCAGCAGCTTCGGACTAGCGATGTCCTACGAGCAGTACTTC
>TRBJ1-1|TRBV6-4|-|-
CASSEVENTEAFF
TGTGCCAGCAGTGAAGTGGAAAACACTGAAGCTTTCTTT
>TRBJ1-1|TRBV28|-|-
CASSSRDGGLYTEAFF
TGTGCCAGCAGTTCTCGGGACGGTGGACTATACACTGAAGCTTTCTTT
>TRBJ2-3|TRBV7-2|-|-
CASSPTSSTDTQYF
TGTGCCAGCAGCCCGACAAGTAGCACAGATACGCAGTATTTT
>TRBJ2-5|TRBV5-1|once|TRBD2
CASSFGLAGGHETQYF
TGCGCCAGCAGCTTCGGACTAGCGGGGGGGCACGAGACCCAGTACTTC
>TRBJ2-1|TRBV7-2|-|-
CASSLPTRNEQFF
TGTGCCAGCAGCCTACCAACTCGCAATGAGCAGTTCTTC
>TRBJ1-1|TRBV19|few|-
CASSANTEAFF
TGTGCCAGTTCTGCGAACACTGAAGCTTTCTTT
>TRBJ1-1|TRBV11-3|-|TRBD1
CASSNRGHTEAFF
TGTGCCAGCAGCAACAGGGGGCACACTGAAGCTTTCTTT
>TRBJ1-6|TRBV2|-|-
CASSYTGSPLHF
TGTGCCAGCAGTTACACAGGGTCACCCCTCCACTTT
>TRBJ1-4|TRBV13|-|-
CASSLGQGNEKLFF
TGTGCCAGCAGCTTGGGGCAGGGAAATGAAAAACTGTTTTTT
>TRBJ2-7|TRBV5-3|few|-
CAPRDSGAREQYF
TGTGCCCCCCGGGACAGCGGGGCTCGCGAGCAGTACTTC
>TRBJ1-2|TRBV6-6|once|-
CASSYGPAGYTF
TGTGCCAGCAGTTACGGGCCGGCTGGCTACACCTTC
>TRBJ1-6|TRBV2|-|-
CASSESYSYNSPLHF
TGTGCCAGCAGTGAGAGTTACTCCTATAATTCACCCCTCCACTTT
>TRBJ1-5|TRBV7-2|-|-
CASSFRGANQPQHF
TGTGCCAGCAGCTTTCGGGGGGCCAATCAGCCCCAGCATTTT
>TRBJ1-5|TRBV9|-|-
CASSPDRDQPQHF
TGTGCCAGCAGCCCCGACCGAGATCAGCCCCAGCATTTT
>TRBJ2-7|TRBV5-1|-|-
CASSQAWGASYEQYF
TGCGCCAGCAGCCAAGCTTGGGGGGCGTCCTACGAGCAGTACTTC
>TRBJ1-3|TRBV6-1|few|-
CASSDRAGNTIYF
TGTGCCAGCAGTGACAGGGCTGGAAACACCATATATTTT
>TRBJ2-3|TRBV11-2|-|-
CASSFDTQYF
TGTGCCAGCAGCTTTGATACGCAGTATTTT
>TRBJ1-6|TRBV4-2|-|-
CASSQDAAGFSSFNSPLHF
TGTGCCAGCAGCCAAGACGCTGCGGGATTTAGCTCATTTAATTCACCCCTCCACTTT
>TRBJ2-5|TRBV4-2|-|-
CASSLGRGEGETQYF
TGTGCCAGCAGCCTAGGAAGGGGTGAGGGTGAGACCCAGTACTTC
>TRBJ1-2|TRBV18|-|-
CASSPNPGTGGYTF
TGTGCCAGCTCACCGAACCCAGGGACGGGTGGCTACACCTTC
>TRBJ1-6|TRBV9|few|-
CASSPSSYNSPLHF
TGTGCCAGCAGCCCGAGCTCCTATAATTCACCCCTCCACTTT
>TRBJ2-1|TRBV4-3|-|TRBD2
CASSQEGAGGGEQFF
TGCGCCAGCAGCCAAGAAGGCGCGGGAGGGGGCGAGCAGTTCTTC
>TRBJ2-7|TRBV30|-|-
CAWSPTTSAPASGGF
TGTGCCTGGAGCCCGACCACTAGCGCGCCGGCGTCAGGGGGGTTC
>TRBJ2-5|TRBV29-1|-|-
CSAPPRVWAETQYF
TGCAGCGCCCCTCCTAGGGTGTGGGCAGAGACCCAGTACTTC
>TRBJ2-1|TRBV7-2|-|-
CASSRSGAQFF
TGTGCCAGCAGCCGTTCCGGGGCTCAGTTCTTC
>TRBJ2-6|TRBV5-4|-|-
CASSPGGAGANVLTF
TGTGCCAGCAGCCCAGGGGGGGCTGGGGCCAACGTCCTGACTTTC
>TRBJ2-2|TRBV7-2|-|TRBD2
CASSLRAGGTYTGELFF
TGTGCCAGCAGCTTAAGGGCGGGAGGTACCTACACCGGGGAGCTGTTTTTT
>TRBJ1-4|TRBV5-1|-|-
CASSLGRSPNEKLFF
TGCGCCAGCAGCTTGGGACGGAGCCCTAATGAAAAACTGTTTTTT
>TRBJ2-1|TRBV10-1|-|-
CASSEPGHLADEQFF
TGCGCCAGCAGTGAGCCGGGACATCTGGCCGATGAGCAGTTCTTC
>TRBJ2-2|TRBV28|-|TRBD2
CASRTSGTSIFGELFF
TGTGCCAGCAGGACCTCCGGGACTAGTATCTTCGGGGAGCTGTTTTTT
>TRBJ2-7|TRBV6-1|-|-
CASTLNGGYPYEQYF
TGTGCCAGCACGTTAAACGGGGGTTACCCCTACGAGCAGTACTTC
>TRBJ2-4|TRBV15|once|TRBD1
CATSRDLDRGNIQYF
TGTGCCACCAGCAGAGATTTAGACAGGGGGAACATTCAGTACTTC
>TRBJ2-5|TRBV7-2|-|-
CASSRGQGETQYF
TGTGCCAGCAGTCGCGGGCAGGGAGAGACCCAGTACTTC
>TRBJ2-1|TRBV5-1|-|TRBD2
CASSLGGTSGYNEQFF
TGCGCCAGCAGCTTGGGGGGGACTAGCGGTTACAATGAGCAGTTCTTC
>TRBJ2-7|TRBV29-1|-|-
CSVVGQGTYEQYF
TGCAGCGTTGTTGGTCAGGGGACCTACGAGCAGTACTTC
>TRBJ2-5|TRBV7-6|-|-
CASSLNGGTETQYF
TGTGCCAGCAGCTTAAATGGGGGCACGGAGACCCAGTACTTC
>TRBJ1-5|TRBV7-3|-|-
CASSLSWDNQPQHF
TGTGCCAGCAGCTTAAGCTGGGACAATCAGCCCCAGCATTTT
>TRBJ2-2|TRBV28|-|-
CATRGSNTGELFF
TGTGCCACCAGGGGTTCGAACACCGGGGAGCTGTTTTTT
>TRBJ2-3|TRBV14|once|-
CASSKVRFTDTQYF
TGTGCCAGCAGCAAAGTGCGGTTCACAGATACGCAGTATTTT
>TRBJ1-2|TRBV28|-|TRBD1
CASSDRGYGYTF
TGTGCCAGCAGTGACAGGGGCTATGGCTACACCTTC
>TRBJ2-7|TRBV18|-|-
CASSPQRTNEQYF
TGTGCCAGCTCACCACAGCGGACTAACGAGCAGTACTTC
>TRBJ2-5|TRBV5-6|-|TRBD2
CASSLPVAGGQETQYF
TGTGCCAGCAGCTTGCCTGTAGCGGGAGGGCAAGAGACCCAGTACTTC
>TRBJ2-3|TRBV28|-|-
CASSLGSGAGDTQYF
TGTGCCAGCAGTTTAGGGTCCGGGGCGGGAGATACGCAGTATTTT
>TRBJ2-6|TRBV7-2|once|TRBD1
CASSPQSGGTGANVLTF
TGTGCCAGCAGCCCGCAGTCAGGGGGCACTGGGGCCAACGTCCTGACTTTC
>TRBJ2-1|TRBV5-5|-|-
CASSSGPEGLGYNEQFF
TGTGCCAGCAGCTCTGGCCCTGAGGGGCTTGGGTACAATGAGCAGTTCTTC
>TRBJ2-3|TRBV7-6|-|-
CASSPYLPGEVTDTQYF
TGTGCCAGCAGCCCCTACCTGCCAGGGGAGGTAACAGATACGCAGTATTTT
>TRBJ1-1|TRBV28|-|TRBD1
CASSPTTGTGNTEAFF
TGTGCCAGCAGTCCTACTACCGGGACAGGGAACACTGAAGCTTTCTTT
>TRBJ1-6|TRBV10-3|-|-
CAISGSNSPLHF
TGTGCCATCAGTGGGTCCAATTCACCCCTCCACTTT
>TRBJ1-4|TRBV28|-|-
CASSLLAGEGEKLFF
TGTGCCAGCAGTTTATTGGCAGGGGAGGGAGAAAAACTGTTTTTT
>TRBJ2-3|TRBV10-3|once|TRBD2
CAISEGTSGRVDTQYF
TGTGCCATCAGTGAGGGGACTAGCGGGCGAGTGGATACGCAGTATTTT